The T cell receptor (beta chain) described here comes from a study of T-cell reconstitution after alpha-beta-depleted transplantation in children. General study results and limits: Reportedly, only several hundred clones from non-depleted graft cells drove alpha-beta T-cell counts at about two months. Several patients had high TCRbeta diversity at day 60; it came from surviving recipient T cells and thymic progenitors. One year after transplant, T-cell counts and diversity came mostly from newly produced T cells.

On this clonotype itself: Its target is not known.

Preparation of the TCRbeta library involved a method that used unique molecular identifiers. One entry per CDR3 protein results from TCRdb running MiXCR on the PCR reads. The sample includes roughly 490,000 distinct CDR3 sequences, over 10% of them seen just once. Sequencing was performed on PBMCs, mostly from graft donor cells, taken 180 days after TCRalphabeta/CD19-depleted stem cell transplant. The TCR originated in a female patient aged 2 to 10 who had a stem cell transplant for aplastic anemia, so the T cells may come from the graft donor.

CDR3 protein: CASSQDPGLGYNEQFF. As DNA, the CDR3 is TGTGCCAGCAGCCAAGACCCGGGACTAGGGTACAATGAGCAGTTCTTC. The V call is TRBV3-1, the J call TRBJ2-1; TRBD2 agrees at 8 bases. Germline V gene data show CDR1 as LGHDT and CDR2 as YNNKEL (reference sequence). The CDR3 covers 16 residues. V lost 0 bases to trimming and J lost 4 bases; unmatched junction nucleotides: 5.